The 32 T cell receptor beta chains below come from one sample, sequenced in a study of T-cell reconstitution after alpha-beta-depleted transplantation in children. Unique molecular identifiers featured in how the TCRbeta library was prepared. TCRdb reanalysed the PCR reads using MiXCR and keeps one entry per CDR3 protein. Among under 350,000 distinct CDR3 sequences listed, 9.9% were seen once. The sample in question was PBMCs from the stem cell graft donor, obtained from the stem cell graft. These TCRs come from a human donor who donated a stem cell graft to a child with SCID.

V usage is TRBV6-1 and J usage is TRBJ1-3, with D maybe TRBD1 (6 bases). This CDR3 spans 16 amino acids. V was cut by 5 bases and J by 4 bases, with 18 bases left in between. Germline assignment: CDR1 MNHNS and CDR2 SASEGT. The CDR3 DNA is TGTGCCAGCAGTCCCTCTGGTGGGACAACCGGAAACACCATATATTTT. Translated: CASSPSGGTTGNTIYF.

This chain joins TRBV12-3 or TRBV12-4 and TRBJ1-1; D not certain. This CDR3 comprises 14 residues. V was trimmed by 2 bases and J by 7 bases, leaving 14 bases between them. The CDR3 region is CASSLRAGQNEAFF. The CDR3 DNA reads TGTGCCAGCAGTTTAAGGGCCGGGCAGAATGAAGCTTTCTTT.

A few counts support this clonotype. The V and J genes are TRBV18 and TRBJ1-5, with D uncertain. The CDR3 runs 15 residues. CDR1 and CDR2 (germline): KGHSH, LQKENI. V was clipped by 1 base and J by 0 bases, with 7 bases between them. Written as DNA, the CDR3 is TGTGCCAGCTCACCACAGGGTTATAGCAATCAGCCCCAGCATTTT. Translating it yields CASSPQGYSNQPQHF.

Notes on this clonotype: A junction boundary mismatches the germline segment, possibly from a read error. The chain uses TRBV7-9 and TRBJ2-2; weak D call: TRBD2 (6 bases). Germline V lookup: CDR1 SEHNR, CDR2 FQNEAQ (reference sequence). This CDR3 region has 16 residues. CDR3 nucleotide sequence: TGTGCCAGCAGTCGTTGGGACTTTGCGAACACCGTGGAGCTGTTTTTT. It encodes CASSRWDFANTVELFF.

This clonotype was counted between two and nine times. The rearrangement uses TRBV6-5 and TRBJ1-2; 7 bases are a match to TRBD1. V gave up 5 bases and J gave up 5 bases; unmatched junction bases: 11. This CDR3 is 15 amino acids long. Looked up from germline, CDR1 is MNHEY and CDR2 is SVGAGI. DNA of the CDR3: TGTGCCAGCAGTACCCAGCGACAGGGTGTATATGGCTACACCTTC. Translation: CASSTQRQGVYGYTF.

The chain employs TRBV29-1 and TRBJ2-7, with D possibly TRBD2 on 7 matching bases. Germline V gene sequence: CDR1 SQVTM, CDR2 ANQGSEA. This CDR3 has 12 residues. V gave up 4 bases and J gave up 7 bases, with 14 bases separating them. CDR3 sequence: CSVVGGAGEQYF. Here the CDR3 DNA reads TGCAGCGTTGTGGGGGGGGCAGGGGAGCAGTACTTC.

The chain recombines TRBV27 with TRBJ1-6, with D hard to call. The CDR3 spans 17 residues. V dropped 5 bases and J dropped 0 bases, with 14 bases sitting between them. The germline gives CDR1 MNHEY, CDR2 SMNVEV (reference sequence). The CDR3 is CASSPVEVLSYNSPLHF. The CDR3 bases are TGTGCCAGCAGTCCAGTAGAGGTTCTCTCCTATAATTCACCCCTCCACTTT.

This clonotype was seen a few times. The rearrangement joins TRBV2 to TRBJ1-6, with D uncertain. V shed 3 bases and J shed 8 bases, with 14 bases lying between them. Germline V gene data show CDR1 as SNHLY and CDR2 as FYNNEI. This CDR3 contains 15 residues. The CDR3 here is CASSDEGPWDSPLHF. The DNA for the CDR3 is TGTGCCAGCAGTGACGAGGGTCCCTGGGATTCACCCCTCCACTTT.

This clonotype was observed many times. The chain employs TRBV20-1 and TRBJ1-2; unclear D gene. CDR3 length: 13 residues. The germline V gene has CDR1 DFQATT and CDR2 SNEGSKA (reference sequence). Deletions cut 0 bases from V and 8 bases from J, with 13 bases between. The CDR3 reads CSAREGVGYGYTF. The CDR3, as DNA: TGCAGTGCTAGAGAGGGTGTTGGTTACGGCTACACCTTC.

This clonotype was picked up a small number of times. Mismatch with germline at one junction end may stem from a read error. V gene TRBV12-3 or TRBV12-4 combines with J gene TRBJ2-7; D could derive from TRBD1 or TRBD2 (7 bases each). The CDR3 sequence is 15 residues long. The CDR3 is CASSLAGGGSYEQYF. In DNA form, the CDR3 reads TGTGCCAGCAGTCTAGCAGGGGGGGGGTCCTACGAGCAGTACTTC.

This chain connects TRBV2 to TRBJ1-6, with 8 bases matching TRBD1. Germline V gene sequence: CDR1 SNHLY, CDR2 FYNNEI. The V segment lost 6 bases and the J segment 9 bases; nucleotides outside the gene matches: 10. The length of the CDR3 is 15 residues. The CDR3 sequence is CASSTGTGAFSPLHF. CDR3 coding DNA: TGTGCCAGCAGCACCGGGACAGGAGCGTTTTCACCCCTCCACTTT. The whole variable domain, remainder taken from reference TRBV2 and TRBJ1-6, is EPEVTQTPSHQVTQMGQEVILRCVPISNHLYFYWYRQILGQKVEFLVSFYNNEISEKSEIFDDQFSVERPDGSNFTLKIRSTKLEDSAMYFCASSTGTGAFSPLHFGNGTRLTVT.

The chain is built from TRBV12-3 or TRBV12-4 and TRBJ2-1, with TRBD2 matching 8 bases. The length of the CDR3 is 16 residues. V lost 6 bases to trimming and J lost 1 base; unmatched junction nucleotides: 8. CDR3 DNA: TGTGCCAGCAGCCTCTGGCGGGGGGCGTCCTACAATGAGCAGTTCTTC. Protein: CASSLWRGASYNEQFF.

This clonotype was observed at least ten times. This CDR3 reads CASSLSMAQGGDEKLFF. DNA for the CDR3: TGTGCCAGCAGCCTCTCTATGGCACAGGGGGGTGATGAAAAACTGTTTTTT. The rearrangement joins TRBV9 to TRBJ1-4, with 8 nucleotides matching TRBD1. The CDR3 sequence is 17 residues long. Germline CDR1 and CDR2: SGDLS and YYNGEE. V lost 4 bases to trimming and J lost 6 bases; unmatched junction nucleotides: 14.

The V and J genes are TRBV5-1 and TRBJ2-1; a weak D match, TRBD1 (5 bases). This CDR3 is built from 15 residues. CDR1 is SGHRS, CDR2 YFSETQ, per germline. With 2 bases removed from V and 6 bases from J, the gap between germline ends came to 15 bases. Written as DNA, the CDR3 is TGCGCCAGCAGCTTCGGCCAGGGAAAGATCAATGAGCAGTTCTTC. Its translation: CASSFGQGKINEQFF.

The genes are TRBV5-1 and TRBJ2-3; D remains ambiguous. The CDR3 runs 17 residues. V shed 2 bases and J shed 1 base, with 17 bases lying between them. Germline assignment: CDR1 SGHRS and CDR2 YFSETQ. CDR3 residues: CASSLSTSAAGTDTQYF. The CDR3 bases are TGCGCCAGCAGCTTATCAACCAGCGCTGCTGGCACAGATACGCAGTATTTT. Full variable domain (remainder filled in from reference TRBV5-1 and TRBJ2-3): KAGVTQTPRYLIKTRGQQVTLSCSPISGHRSVSWYQQTPGQGLQFLFEYFSETQRNKGNFPGRFSGRQFSNSRSEMNVSTLELGDSALYLCASSLSTSAAGTDTQYFGPGTRLTVL.

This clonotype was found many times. The CDR3 DNA sequence: TGTGCCAGCAGCAGGAGCGTTATGAACACTGAAGCTTTCTTT. Its protein product is CASSRSVMNTEAFF. The chain is built from TRBV12-3 or TRBV12-4 and TRBJ1-1; D is uncertain. This CDR3 region has 14 residues. Deletions cut 6 bases from V and 0 bases from J, with 11 bases between.

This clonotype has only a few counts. The chain's CDR3 is CASSLITGSSGANVLTF. The CDR3 region has the DNA TGTGCCAGCAGTTTGATTACAGGGAGCTCTGGGGCCAACGTCCTGACTTTC. The V gene is TRBV12-3 or TRBV12-4, the J gene TRBJ2-6; tentative D call: TRBD1 (6 bases). The CDR3 covers 17 residues. Trimming took 3 bases from V and 0 from J, leaving 12 bases between them.

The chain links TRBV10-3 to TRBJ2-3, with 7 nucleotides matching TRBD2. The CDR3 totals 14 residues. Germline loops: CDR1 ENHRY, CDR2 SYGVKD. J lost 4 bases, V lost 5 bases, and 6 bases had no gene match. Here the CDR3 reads CAISRGLAADTQYF. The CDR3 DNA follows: TGTGCCATCAGTCGAGGGCTAGCGGCAGATACGCAGTATTTT.

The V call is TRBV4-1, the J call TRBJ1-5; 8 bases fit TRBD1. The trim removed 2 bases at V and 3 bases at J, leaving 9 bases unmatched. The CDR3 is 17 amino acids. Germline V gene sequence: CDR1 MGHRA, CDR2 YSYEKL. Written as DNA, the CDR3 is TGCGCCAGCAGCCAACATGCAGGACAGGGTGACAATCAGCCCCAGCATTTT. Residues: CASSQHAGQGDNQPQHF.

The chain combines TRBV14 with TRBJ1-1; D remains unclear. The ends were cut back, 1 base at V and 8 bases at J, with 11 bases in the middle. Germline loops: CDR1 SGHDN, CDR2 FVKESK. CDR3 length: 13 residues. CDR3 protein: CASSQGTKTEAFF. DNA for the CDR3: TGTGCCAGCAGCCAAGGGACGAAGACGGAAGCTTTCTTT.

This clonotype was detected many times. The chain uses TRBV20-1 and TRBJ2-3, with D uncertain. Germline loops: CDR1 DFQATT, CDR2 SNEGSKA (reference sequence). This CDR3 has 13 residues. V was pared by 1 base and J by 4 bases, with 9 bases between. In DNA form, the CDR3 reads TGCAGTGCTAGAGTTCCGGGCCCAGATACGCAGTATTTT. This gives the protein CSARVPGPDTQYF.

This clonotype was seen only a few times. The CDR3 DNA reads TGTGCCAGCAGCGCCGACGCAGACCAGAGGCCTGGGGCCAACGTCCTGACTTTC. This gives the protein CASSADADQRPGANVLTF. The chain employs TRBV9 and TRBJ2-6; D gene ambiguous. V was cut by 3 bases and J by 2 bases, with 18 bases left in between. This CDR3 has 18 amino acids. The germline V gene encodes CDR1 SGDLS and CDR2 YYNGEE.

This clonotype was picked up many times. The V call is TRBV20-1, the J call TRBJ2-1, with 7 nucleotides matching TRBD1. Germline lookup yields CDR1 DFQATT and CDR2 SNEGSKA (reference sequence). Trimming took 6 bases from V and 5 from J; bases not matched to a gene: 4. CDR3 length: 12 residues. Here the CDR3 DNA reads TGCAGTGCCACTGACAGGGACAATGAGCAGTTCTTC. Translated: CSATDRDNEQFF.

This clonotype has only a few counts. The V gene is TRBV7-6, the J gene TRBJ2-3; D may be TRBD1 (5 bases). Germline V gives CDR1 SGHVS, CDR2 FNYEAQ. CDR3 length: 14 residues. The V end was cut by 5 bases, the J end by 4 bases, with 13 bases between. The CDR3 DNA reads TGTGCCAGCAGCGAACCAGGGTGGGCAGATACGCAGTATTTT. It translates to CASSEPGWADTQYF.

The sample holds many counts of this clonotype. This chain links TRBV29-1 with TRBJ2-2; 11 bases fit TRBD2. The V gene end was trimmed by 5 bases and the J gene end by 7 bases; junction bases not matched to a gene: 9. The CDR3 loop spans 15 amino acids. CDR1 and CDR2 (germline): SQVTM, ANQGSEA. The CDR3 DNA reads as TGCAGCGTTCAATTAGCGGGGGGGCCGATCGGGGAGCTGTTTTTT. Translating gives CSVQLAGGPIGELFF.

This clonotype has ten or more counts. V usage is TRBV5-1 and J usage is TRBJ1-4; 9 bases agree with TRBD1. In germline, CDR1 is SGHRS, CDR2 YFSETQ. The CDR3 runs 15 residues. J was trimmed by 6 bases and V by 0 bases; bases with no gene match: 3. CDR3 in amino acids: CASSLDGTGYEKLFF. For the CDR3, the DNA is TGCGCCAGCAGCTTGGATGGGACAGGGTATGAAAAACTGTTTTTT.

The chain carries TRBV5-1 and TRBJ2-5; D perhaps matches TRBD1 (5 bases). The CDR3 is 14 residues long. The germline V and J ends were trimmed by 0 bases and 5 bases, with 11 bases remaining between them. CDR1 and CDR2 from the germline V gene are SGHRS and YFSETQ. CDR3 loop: CASSLAQGLETQYF. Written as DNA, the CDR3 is TGCGCCAGCAGCTTGGCCCAGGGTCTGGAGACCCAGTACTTC.

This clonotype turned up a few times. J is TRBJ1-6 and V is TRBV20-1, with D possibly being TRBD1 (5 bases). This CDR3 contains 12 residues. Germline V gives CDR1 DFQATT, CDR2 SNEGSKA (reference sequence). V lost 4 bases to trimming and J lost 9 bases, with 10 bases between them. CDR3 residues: CSAKGQISPLHF. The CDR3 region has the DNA TGCAGTGCTAAGGGGCAAATTTCACCCCTCCACTTT.

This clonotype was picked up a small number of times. The CDR3 nucleotides read TGTGCCAGTTGGGCAACAGGGGGCGCGCCCACTGAAGCTTTCTTT. Its translation is CASWATGGAPTEAFF. J is TRBJ1-1 and V is TRBV12-3 or TRBV12-4, with 9 positions matching TRBD1. The CDR3 is made up of 15 amino acids. After removal of 9 bases from V and 4 bases from J, the junction contained 12 bases not matched to a gene.

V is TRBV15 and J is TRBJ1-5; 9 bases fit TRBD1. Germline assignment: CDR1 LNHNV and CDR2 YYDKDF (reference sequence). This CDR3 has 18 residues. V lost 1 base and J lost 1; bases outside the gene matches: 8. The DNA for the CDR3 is TGTGCCACCAGCAGAGGACAGGGGGATTGGGTAAGCAATCAGCCCCAGCATTTT. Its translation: CATSRGQGDWVSNQPQHF.

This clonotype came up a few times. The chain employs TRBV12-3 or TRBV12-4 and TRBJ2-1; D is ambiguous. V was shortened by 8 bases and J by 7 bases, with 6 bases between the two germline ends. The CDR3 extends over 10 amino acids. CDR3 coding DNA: TGTGCCAGCGCCGGGAATGAGCAGTTCTTC. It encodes CASAGNEQFF.

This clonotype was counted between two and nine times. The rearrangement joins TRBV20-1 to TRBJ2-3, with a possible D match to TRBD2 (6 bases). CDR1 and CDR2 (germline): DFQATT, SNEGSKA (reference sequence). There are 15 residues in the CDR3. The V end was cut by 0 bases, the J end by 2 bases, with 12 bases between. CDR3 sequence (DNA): TGCAGTGCTAGAGATCTAGGCGGGAACACAGATACGCAGTATTTT. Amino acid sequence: CSARDLGGNTDTQYF.